This entry features one T cell receptor beta chain sequence. No antigen is known for it. Produced via immunoSEQ multiplex PCR; TCRdb's table is partial and in-frame only. Of around 110,000 clones listed, around 92% are singletons. These data come from a study of CD4+ T cells in melanoma. Findings and caveats of the study: In melanoma, neoantigen-specific CD4+ T cells reportedly differed in differentiation state. CD8+ T cell, macrophage and B cell function reportedly correlated with neoantigen-specific CD4+ T cells.

Germline assignment: CDR1 MNHEY and CDR2 SVGAGI. This CDR3 is built from 14 residues. V lost 6 bases and J lost 0, with 9 bases in between. The TCR sequence derives from a human donor with melanoma. Sequencing was performed on peripheral blood. The genes are TRBV6-5 and TRBJ1-5, with D unresolved. The CDR3 loop is CASSSDYSNQPQHF. The CDR3 nucleotides read TGTGCCAGCAGCTCAGACTATAGCAATCAGCCCCAGCATTTT.